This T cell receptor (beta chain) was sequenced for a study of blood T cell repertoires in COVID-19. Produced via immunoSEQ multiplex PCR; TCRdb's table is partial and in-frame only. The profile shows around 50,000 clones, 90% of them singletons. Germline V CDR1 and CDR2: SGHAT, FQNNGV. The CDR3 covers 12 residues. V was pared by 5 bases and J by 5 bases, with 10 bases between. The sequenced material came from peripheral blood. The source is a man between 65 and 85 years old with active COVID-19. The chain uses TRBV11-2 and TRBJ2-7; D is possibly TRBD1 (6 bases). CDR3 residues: CASSPNRDEQYF. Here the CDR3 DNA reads TGTGCCAGCAGCCCAAACAGGGACGAGCAGTACTTC. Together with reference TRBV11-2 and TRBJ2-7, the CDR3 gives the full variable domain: EAGVAQSPRYKIIEKRQSVAFWCNPISGHATLYWYQQILGQGPKLLIQFQNNGVVDDSQLPKDRFSAERLKGVDSTLKIQPAKLEDSAVYLCASSPNRDEQYFGPGTRLTVT.